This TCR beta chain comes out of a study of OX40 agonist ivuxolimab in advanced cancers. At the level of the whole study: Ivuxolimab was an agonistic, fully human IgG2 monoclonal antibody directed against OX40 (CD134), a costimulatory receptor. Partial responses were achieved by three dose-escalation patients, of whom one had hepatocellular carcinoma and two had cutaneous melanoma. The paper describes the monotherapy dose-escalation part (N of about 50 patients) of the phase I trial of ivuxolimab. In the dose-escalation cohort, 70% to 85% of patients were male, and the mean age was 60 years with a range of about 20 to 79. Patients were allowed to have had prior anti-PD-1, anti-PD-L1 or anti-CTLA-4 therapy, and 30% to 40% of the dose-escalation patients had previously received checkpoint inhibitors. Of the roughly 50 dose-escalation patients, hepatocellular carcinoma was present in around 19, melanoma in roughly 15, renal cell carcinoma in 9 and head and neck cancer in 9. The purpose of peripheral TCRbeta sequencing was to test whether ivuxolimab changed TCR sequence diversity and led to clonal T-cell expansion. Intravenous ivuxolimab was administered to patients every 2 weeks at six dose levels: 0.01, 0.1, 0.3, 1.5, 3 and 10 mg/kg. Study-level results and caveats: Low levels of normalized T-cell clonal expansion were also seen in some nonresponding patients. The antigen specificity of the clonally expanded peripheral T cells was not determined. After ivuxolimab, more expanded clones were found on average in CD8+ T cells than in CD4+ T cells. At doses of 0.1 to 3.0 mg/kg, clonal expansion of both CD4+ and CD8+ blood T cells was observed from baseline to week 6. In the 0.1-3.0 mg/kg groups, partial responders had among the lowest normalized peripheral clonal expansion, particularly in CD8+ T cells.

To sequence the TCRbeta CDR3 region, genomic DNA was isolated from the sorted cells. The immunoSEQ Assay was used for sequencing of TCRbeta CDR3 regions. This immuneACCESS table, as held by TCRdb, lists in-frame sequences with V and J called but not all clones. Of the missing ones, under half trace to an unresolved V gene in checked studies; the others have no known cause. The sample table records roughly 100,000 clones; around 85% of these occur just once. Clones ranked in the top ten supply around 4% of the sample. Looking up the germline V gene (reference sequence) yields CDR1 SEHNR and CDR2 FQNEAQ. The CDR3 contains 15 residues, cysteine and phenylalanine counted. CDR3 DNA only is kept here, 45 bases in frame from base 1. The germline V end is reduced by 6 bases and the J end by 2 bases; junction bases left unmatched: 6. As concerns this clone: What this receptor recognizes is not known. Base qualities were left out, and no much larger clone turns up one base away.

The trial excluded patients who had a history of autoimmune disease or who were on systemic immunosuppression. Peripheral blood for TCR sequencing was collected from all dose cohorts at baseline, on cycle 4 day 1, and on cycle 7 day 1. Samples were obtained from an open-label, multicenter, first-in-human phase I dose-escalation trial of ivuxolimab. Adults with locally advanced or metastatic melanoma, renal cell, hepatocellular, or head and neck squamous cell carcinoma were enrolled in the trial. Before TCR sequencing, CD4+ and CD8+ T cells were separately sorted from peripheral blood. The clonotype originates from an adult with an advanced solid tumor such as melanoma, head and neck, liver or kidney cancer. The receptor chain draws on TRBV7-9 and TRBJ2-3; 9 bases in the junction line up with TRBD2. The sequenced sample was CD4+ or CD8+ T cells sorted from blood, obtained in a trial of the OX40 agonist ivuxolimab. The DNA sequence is TGTGCCAGCAGGTTCGGGACTAGCTTCACAGATACGCAGTATTTT. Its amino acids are CASRFGTSFTDTQYF.